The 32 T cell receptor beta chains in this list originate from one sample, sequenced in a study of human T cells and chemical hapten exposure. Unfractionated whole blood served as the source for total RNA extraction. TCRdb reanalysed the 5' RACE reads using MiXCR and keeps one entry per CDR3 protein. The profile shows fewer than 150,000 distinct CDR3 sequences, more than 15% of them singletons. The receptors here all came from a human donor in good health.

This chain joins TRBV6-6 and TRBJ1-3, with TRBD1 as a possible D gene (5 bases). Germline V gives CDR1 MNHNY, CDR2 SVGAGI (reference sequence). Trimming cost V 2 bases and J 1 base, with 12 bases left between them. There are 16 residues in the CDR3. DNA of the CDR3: TGTGCCAGCAGTTACGGGACTGCGACGTCTGGAAACACCATATATTTT. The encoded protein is CASSYGTATSGNTIYF.

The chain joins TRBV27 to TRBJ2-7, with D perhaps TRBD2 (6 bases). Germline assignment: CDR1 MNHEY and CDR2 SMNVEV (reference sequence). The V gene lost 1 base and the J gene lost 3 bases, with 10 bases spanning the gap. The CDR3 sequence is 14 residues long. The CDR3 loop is CASSLFIGGYEQYF. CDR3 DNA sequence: TGTGCCAGCAGTTTATTTATCGGGGGCTACGAGCAGTACTTC.

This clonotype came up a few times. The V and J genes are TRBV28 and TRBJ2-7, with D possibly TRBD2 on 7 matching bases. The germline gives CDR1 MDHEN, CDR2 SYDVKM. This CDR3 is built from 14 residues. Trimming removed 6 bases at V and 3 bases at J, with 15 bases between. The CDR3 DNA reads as TGTGCCAGCAGGGGGGGCGGGAGTTTCTACGAGCAGTACTTC. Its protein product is CASRGGGSFYEQYF.

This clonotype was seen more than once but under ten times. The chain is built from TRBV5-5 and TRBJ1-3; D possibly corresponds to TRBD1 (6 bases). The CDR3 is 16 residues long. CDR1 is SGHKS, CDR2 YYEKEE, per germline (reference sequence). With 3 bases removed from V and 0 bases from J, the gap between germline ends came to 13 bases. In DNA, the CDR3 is TGTGCCAGCAGCTACGGACAGTCCGACTCTGGAAACACCATATATTTT. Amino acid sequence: CASSYGQSDSGNTIYF. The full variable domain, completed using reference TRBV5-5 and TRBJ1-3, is DAGVTQSPTHLIKTRGQQVTLRCSPISGHKSVSWYQQVLGQGPQFIFQYYEKEERGRGNFPDRFSARQFPNYSSELNVNALLLGDSALYLCASSYGQSDSGNTIYFGEGSWLTVV.

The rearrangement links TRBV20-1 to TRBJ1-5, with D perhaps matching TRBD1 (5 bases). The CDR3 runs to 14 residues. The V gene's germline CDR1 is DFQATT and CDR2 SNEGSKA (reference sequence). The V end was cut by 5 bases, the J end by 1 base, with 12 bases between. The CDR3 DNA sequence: TGCAGTGCTCGTATAGGGGAGAGCAATCAGCCCCAGCATTTT. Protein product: CSARIGESNQPQHF.

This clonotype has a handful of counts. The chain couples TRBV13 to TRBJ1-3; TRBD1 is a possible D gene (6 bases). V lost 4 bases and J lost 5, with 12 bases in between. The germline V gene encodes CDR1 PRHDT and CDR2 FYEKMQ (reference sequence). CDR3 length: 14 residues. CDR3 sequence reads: CASSSVQGRNTIYF. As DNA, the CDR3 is TGTGCCAGCAGCTCGGTCCAGGGGCGAAACACCATATATTTT.

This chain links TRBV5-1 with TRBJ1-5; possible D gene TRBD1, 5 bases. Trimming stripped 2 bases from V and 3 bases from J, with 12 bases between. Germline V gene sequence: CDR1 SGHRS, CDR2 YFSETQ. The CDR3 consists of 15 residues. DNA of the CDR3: TGCGCCAGCAGCTTCTCCGACAGCTTCAATCAGCCCCAGCATTTT. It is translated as CASSFSDSFNQPQHF.

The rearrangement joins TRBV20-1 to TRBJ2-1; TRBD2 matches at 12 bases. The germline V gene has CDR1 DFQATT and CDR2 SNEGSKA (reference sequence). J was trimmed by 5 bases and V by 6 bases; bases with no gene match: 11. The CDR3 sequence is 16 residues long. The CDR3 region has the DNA TGCAGTGCATCTGGACTAGCGGGAATTTGGGACAATGAGCAGTTCTTC. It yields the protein CSASGLAGIWDNEQFF.

The DNA of the CDR3 is TGTGCCAGCAGTGAGACTACCATGGGCCGGGAGACCCAGTACTTC. It codes for CASSETTMGRETQYF. The chain joins TRBV6-1 to TRBJ2-5; a weak D match, TRBD2 (5 bases). The germline V gene encodes CDR1 MNHNS and CDR2 SASEGT. This CDR3 comprises 15 residues. V lost 3 bases to trimming and J lost 5 bases, with 16 bases between them.

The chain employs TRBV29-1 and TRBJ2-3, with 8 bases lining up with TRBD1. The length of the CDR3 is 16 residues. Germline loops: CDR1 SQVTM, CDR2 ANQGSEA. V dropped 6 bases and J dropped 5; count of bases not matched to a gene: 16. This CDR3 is CSVPSPTGVRRDTQYF. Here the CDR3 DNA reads TGCAGCGTGCCCTCACCGACAGGGGTTCGCCGAGATACGCAGTATTTT.

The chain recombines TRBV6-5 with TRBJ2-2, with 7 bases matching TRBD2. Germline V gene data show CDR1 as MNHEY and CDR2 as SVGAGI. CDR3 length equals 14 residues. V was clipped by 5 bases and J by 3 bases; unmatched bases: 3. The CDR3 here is CASSLAVDTGELFF. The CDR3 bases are TGTGCCAGCAGTCTAGCGGTAGACACCGGGGAGCTGTTTTTT.

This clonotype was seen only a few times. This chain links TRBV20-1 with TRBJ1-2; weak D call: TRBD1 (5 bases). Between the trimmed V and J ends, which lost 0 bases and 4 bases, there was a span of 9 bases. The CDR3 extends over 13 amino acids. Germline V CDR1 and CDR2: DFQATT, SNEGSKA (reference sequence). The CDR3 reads CSARDPGGYGYTF. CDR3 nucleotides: TGCAGTGCTAGAGATCCGGGGGGCTATGGCTACACCTTC.

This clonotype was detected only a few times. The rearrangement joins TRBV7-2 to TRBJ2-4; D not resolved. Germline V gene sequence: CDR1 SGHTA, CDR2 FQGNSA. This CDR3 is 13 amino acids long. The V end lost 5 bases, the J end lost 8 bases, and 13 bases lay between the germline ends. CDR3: CASSPAGRDIQYF. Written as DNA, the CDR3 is TGTGCCAGCAGCCCAGCAGGAAGGGACATTCAGTACTTC.

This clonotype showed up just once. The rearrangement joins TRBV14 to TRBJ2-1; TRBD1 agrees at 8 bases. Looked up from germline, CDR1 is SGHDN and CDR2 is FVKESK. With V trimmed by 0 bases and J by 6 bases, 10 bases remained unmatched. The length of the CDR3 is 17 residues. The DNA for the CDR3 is TGTGCCAGCAGCCAAGATTGGCAGGGGGCTTTCCTCAATGAGCAGTTCTTC. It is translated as CASSQDWQGAFLNEQFF.

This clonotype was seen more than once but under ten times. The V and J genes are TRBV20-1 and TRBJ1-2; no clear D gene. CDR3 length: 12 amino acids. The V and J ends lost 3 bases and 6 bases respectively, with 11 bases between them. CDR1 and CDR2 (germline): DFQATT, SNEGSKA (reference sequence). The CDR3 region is CSASQNSDGYTF. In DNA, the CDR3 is TGCAGTGCTAGCCAGAACAGCGATGGCTACACCTTC.

For the CDR3, the DNA is TGCGCCAGCAGCTTGGAGGGCGCCGGGCGTGATGAGCAGTTCTTC. It specifies CASSLEGAGRDEQFF. The chain employs TRBV5-1 and TRBJ2-1; D unclear. The germline V gene encodes CDR1 SGHRS and CDR2 YFSETQ. This CDR3 is built from 15 residues. V was shortened by 0 bases and J by 8 bases, with 15 bases between the two germline ends.

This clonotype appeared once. This CDR3 reads CSARVRWTSGRAWVEQFF. The CDR3 bases are TGCAGTGCTAGAGTACGTTGGACTAGCGGGAGGGCCTGGGTTGAGCAGTTCTTC. This rearrangement joins TRBV20-1 to TRBJ2-1, with 15 bases fitting TRBD2. Germline V gives CDR1 DFQATT, CDR2 SNEGSKA (reference sequence). CDR3 length: 18 amino acids. Germline trimming cut 1 base from V and 9 bases from J; bases unmatched to any gene: 13.

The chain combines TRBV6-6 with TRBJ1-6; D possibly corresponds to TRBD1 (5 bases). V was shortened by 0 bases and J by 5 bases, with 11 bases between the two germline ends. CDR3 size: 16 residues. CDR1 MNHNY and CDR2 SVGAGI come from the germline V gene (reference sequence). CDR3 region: CASSYSRGGNNSPLHF. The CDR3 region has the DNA TGTGCCAGCAGTTACTCACGTGGGGGGAATAATTCACCCCTCCACTTT.

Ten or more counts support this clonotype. CDR3 DNA: TGTGCCAGCAGCTTAGTCGAGGGTTCCCGTCTAAGCACAGATACGCAGTATTTT. Translating it yields CASSLVEGSRLSTDTQYF. The rearrangement links TRBV7-4 to TRBJ2-3, with D possibly matching TRBD2 (5 bases). Germline V gene sequence: CDR1 SGHVT, CDR2 SQSDAQ. Trimming removed 1 base from V and 0 bases from J, with 17 bases in between. The CDR3 runs to 18 residues.

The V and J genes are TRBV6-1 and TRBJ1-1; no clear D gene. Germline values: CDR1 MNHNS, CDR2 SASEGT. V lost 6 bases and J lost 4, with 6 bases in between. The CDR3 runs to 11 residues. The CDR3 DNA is TGTGCCAGCAGGGCCTCCACTGAAGCTTTCTTT. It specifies CASRASTEAFF.

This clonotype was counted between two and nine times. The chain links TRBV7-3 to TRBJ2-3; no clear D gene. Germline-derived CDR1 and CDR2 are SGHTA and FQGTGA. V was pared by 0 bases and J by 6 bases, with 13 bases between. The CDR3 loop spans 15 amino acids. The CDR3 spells CASSLTALPSDTQYF. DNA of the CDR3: TGTGCCAGCAGCTTAACCGCACTGCCTTCGGATACGCAGTATTTT. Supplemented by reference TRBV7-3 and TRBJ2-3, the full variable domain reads GAGVSQTPSNKVTEKGKYVELRCDPISGHTALYWYRQSLGQGPEFLIYFQGTGAADDSGLPNDRFFAVRPEGSVSTLKIQRTERGDSAVYLCASSLTALPSDTQYFGPGTRLTVL.

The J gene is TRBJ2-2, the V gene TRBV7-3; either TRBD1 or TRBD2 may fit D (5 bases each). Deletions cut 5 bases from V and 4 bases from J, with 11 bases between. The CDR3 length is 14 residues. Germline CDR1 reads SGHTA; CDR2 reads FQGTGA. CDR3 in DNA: TGTGCCAGCAGCGGGGACCACGCCACCGGGGAGCTGTTTTTT. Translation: CASSGDHATGELFF.

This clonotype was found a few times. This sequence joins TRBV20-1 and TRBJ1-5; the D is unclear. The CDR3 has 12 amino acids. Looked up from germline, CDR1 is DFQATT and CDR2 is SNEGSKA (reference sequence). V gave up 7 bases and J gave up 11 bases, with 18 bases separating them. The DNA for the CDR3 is TGCAGTGGCGGACCAACCCTAACGGCCCAGCATTTT. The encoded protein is CSGGPTLTAQHF.

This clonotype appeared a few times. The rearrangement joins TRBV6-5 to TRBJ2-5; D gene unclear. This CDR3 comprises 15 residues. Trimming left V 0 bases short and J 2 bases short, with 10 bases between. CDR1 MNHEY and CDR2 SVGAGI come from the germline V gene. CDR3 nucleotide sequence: TGTGCCAGCAGTTACTCAAGTGGGCAGCAAGAGACCCAGTACTTC. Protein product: CASSYSSGQQETQYF.

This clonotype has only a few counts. Here the CDR3 DNA reads TGCGCCAGCAGCCCCATAGGACCCCCTGAAGCTTTCTTT. Translation: CASSPIGPPEAFF. The rearrangement uses TRBV4-1 and TRBJ1-1, with D uncertain. CDR1 is MGHRA and CDR2 is YSYEKL in the germline V gene. CDR3 length: 13 amino acids. The V gene lost 4 bases and the J gene lost 6 bases, with 12 bases spanning the gap.

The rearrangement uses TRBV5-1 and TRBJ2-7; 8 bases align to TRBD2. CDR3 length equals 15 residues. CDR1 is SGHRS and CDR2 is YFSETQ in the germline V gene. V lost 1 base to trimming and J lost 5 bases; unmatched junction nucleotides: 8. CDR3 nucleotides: TGCGCCAGCAGCTTGAACCCGGGACTAGATAACGAGCAGTACTTC. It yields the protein CASSLNPGLDNEQYF.

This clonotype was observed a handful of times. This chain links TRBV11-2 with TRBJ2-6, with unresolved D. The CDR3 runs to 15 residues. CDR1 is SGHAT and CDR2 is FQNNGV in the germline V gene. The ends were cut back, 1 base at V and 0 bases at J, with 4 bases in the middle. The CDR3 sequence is CASSLVGSGANVLTF. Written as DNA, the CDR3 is TGTGCCAGCAGCTTAGTTGGCTCTGGGGCCAACGTCCTGACTTTC.

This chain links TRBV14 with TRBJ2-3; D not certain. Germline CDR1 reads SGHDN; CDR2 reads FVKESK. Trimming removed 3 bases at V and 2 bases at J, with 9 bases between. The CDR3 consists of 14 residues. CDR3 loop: CASSQTGYTDTQYF. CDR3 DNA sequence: TGTGCCAGCAGCCAGACGGGTTACACAGATACGCAGTATTTT.

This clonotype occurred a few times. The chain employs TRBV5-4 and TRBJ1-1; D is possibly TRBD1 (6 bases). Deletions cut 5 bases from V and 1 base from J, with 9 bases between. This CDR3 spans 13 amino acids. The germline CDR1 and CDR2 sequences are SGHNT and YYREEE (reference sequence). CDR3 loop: CASRKTGNTEAFF. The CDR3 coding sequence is TGTGCCAGCAGGAAGACAGGGAACACTGAAGCTTTCTTT.

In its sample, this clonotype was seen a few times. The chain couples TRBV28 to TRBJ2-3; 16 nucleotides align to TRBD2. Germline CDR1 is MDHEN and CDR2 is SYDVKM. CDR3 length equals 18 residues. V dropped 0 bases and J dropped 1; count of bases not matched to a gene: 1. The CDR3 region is CASSLWGLAGGGTDTQYF. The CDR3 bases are TGTGCCAGCAGTTTATGGGGACTAGCGGGGGGGGGCACAGATACGCAGTATTTT. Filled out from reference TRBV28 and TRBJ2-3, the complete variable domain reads DVKVTQSSRYLVKRTGEKVFLECVQDMDHENMFWYRQDPGLGLRLIYFSYDVKMKEKGDIPEGYSVSREKKERFSLILESASTNQTSMYLCASSLWGLAGGGTDTQYFGPGTRLTVL.

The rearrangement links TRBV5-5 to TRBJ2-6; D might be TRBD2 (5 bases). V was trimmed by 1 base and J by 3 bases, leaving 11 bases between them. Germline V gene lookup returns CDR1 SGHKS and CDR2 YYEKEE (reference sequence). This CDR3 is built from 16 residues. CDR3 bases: TGTGCCAGCAGCTTGCGCCCCGGGGATGGGGCCAACGTCCTGACTTTC. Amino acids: CASSLRPGDGANVLTF. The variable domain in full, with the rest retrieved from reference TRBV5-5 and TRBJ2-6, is DAGVTQSPTHLIKTRGQQVTLRCSPISGHKSVSWYQQVLGQGPQFIFQYYEKEERGRGNFPDRFSARQFPNYSSELNVNALLLGDSALYLCASSLRPGDGANVLTFGAGSRLTVL.

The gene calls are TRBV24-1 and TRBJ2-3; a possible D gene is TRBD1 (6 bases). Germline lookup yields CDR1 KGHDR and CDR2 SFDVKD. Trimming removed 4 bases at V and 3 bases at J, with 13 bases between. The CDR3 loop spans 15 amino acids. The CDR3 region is CATSDLRTATDTQYF. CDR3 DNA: TGTGCCACCAGTGACCTGAGGACAGCGACAGATACGCAGTATTTT.